This TCR beta chain was documented in a study of blood T cell repertoires in COVID-19. Participants were aged roughly 18 to 90 years, lived in over 20 US areas, and enrolled virtually. Someone with COVID-19 had been met by exposed participants within 2 weeks before study entry. Sequenced by immunoSEQ multiplex PCR; TCRdb stores in-frame clones only, minus some. The sample records 250,000 to 350,000 clones, roughly 90% being singletons. Trimming left V 3 bases short and J 2 bases short, with 12 bases between. The CDR3 covers 15 residues. Germline V CDR1 and CDR2: SGHVS, FQNEAQ. This TCR derives from a woman aged 45-65 years who had been exposed to COVID-19. What was sequenced was PBMCs or T cells enriched from blood (not recorded which). The V call is TRBV7-8, the J call TRBJ2-3; tentatively, D is TRBD1 (5 bases). This chain's CDR3 is CASSLARQNTDTQYF. The DNA of the CDR3 is TGTGCCAGCAGCTTGGCCCGACAGAACACAGATACGCAGTATTTT.